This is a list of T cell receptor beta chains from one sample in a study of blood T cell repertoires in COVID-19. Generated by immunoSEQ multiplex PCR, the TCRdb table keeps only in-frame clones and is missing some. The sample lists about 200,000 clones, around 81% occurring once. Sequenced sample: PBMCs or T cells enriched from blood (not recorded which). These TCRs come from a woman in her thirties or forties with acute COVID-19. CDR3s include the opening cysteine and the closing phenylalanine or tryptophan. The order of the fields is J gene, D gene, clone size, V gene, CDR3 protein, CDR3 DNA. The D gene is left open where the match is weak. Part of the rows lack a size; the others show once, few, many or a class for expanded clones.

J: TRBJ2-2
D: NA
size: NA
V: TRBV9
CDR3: CASSVDRRNTGELFF
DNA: TGTGCCAGCAGCGTAGACAGGCGGAACACCGGGGAGCTGTTTTTT

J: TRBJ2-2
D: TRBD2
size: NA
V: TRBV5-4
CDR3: CASGFPSGGNTGELFF
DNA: TGTGCCAGCGGGTTTCCTTCGGGGGGAAACACCGGGGAGCTGTTTTTT

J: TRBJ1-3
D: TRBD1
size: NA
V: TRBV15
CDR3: CATSIQHRGGNTIYF
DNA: TGTGCCACCAGCATCCAGCACAGGGGGGGTAACACCATATATTTT

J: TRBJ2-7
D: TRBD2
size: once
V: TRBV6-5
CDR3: CASSKPSGGTYEQYF
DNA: TGTGCCAGCAGTAAACCTAGCGGAGGAACCTACGAGCAGTACTTC

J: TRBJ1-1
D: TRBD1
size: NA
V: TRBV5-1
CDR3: CASSPRGDRGGTEAFF
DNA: TGCGCCAGCAGCCCGCGGGGGGACAGGGGAGGTACTGAAGCTTTCTTT

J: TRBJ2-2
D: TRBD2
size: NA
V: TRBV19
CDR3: CASMNPGGRSYTGELFF
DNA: TGTGCCAGTATGAATCCTGGCGGGAGAAGTTACACCGGGGAGCTGTTTTTT

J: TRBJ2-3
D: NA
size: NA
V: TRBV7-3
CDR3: CASSLRFSTDTQYF
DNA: TGTGCCAGCAGCCTACGGTTCTCCACAGATACGCAGTATTTT

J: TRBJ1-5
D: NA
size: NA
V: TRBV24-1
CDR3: CATSEPPISQPQHF
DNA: TGTGCCACCTCTGAGCCCCCGATTAGTCAGCCCCAGCATTTT

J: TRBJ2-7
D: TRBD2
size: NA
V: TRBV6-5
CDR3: CASTQRGIPYEQYF
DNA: TGTGCCAGCACCCAGCGGGGTATTCCCTACGAGCAGTACTTC

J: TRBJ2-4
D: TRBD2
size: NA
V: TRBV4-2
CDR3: CASSQEKAGGPENIQYF
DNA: TGTGCCAGCAGCCAAGAAAAAGCGGGAGGGCCGGAAAACATTCAGTACTTC

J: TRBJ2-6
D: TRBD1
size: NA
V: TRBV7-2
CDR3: CASSSPRDRGHGANVLTF
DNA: TGTGCCAGCAGTTCTCCCCGGGACAGGGGGCACGGGGCCAACGTCCTGACTTTC

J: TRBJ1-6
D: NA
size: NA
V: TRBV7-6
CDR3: CASTPLRAGNNSPLHF
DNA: TGTGCCAGCACCCCACTACGCGCAGGGAACAATTCACCCCTCCACTTT

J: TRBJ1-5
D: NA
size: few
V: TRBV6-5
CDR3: CASSQDNQPQHF
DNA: TGTGCCAGCAGCCAGGACAATCAGCCCCAGCATTTT

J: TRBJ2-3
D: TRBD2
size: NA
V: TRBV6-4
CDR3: CASSDSAGGPDTQYF
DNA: TGTGCCAGCAGTGACTCAGCGGGAGGGCCAGATACGCAGTATTTT

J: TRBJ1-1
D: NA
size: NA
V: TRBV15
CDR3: CATSRAGGVEAFF
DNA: TGTGCCACCAGCAGAGCGGGGGGGGTGGAGGCTTTCTTT

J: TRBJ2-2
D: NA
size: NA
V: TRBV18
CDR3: CASSPMNRGGTGELFF
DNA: TGTGCCAGCTCACCTATGAACAGGGGAGGCACCGGGGAGCTGTTTTTT

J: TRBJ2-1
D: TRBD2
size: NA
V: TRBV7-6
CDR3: CASSLGLTSGDYNEQFF
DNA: TGTGCCAGCAGCTTAGGCCTGACTAGCGGGGATTACAATGAGCAGTTCTTC

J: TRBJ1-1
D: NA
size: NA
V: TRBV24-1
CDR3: CATSPGPGTEAFF
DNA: TGTGCCACCAGTCCAGGGCCGGGCACTGAAGCTTTCTTT

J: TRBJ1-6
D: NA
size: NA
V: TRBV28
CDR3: CASNPGGVGPLHF
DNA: TGTGCCAGCAACCCCGGGGGGGTTGGGCCCCTCCACTTT

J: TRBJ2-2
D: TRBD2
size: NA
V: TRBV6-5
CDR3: CASSLSRGANTGELFF
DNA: TGTGCCAGCAGTTTGAGTCGGGGGGCGAACACCGGGGAGCTGTTTTTT

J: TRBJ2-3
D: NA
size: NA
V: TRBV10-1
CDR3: CASSESPGETDTQYF
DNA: TGCGCCAGCAGTGAGTCGCCAGGGGAAACAGATACGCAGTATTTT

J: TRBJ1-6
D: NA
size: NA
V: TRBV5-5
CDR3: CASSLGGGNSPLHF
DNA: TGTGCCAGCAGCTTGGGGGGGGGAAATTCACCCCTCCACTTT

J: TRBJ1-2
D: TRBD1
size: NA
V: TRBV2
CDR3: CASSQDRMAAF
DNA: TGTGCCAGCAGCCAGGACAGGATGGCCGCCTTC

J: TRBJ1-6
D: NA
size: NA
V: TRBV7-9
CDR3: CASRWGGNSPLHF
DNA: TGTGCCAGCAGGTGGGGGGGGAATTCACCCCTCCACTTT

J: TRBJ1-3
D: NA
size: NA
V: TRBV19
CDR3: CASSGALGNTIYF
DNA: TGTGCCAGTAGTGGGGCACTCGGAAACACCATATATTTT

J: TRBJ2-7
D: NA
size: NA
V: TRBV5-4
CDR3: CASSLFDEQYF
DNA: TGTGCCAGCAGCTTGTTCGACGAGCAGTACTTC

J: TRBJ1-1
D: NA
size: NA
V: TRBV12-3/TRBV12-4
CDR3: CASSFQGTEAFF
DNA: TGTGCCAGCAGTTTCCAGGGCACTGAAGCTTTCTTT

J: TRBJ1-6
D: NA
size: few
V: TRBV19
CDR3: CASSTRNSPLHF
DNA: TGTGCCAGTAGTACGAGAAATTCACCCCTCCACTTT

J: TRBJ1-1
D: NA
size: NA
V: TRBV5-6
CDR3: CASSLPENTEAFF
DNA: TGTGCCAGCAGCTTGCCAGAGAACACTGAAGCTTTCTTT

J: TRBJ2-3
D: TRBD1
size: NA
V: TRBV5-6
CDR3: CASSLIGQGGADTQYF
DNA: TGTGCCAGCAGCTTGATAGGACAGGGAGGAGCAGATACGCAGTATTTT

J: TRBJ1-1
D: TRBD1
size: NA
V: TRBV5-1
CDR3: CASTELGQESNTEAFF
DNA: TGCGCCAGCACCGAATTGGGACAGGAGTCGAACACTGAAGCTTTCTTT

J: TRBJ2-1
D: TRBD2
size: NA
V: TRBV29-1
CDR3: CSVETSGRNEQFF
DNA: TGCAGCGTTGAGACTAGCGGGCGCAATGAGCAGTTCTTC

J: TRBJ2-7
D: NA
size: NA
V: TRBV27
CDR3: CASSLSARSFSYEQYF
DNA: TGTGCCAGCAGTTTATCAGCCCGATCGTTCTCCTACGAGCAGTACTTC

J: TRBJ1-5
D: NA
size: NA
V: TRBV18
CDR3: CASSDSSPSNQPQHF
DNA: TGTGCCAGCTCAGACAGTTCCCCTAGCAATCAGCCCCAGCATTTT

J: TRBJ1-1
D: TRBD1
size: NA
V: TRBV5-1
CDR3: CASTTDRGLTEAFF
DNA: TGCGCCAGCACGACGGACAGGGGGCTCACTGAAGCTTTCTTT

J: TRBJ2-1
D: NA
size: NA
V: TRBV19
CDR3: CASSMEDSRYNEQFF
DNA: TGTGCCAGTAGTATGGAAGACTCGCGCTACAATGAGCAGTTCTTC

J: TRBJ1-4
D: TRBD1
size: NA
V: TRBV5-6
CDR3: CASSLGTGVNEKLFF
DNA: TGTGCCAGCAGCTTGGGGACAGGGGTTAATGAAAAACTGTTTTTT

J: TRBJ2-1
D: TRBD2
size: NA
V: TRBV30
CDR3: CAWRIMGTSGNEQFF
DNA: TGTGCCTGGAGGATTATGGGGACTAGCGGCAATGAGCAGTTCTTC

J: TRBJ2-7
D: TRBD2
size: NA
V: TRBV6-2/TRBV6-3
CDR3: CASSLGLAGVSYEQYF
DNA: TGTGCCAGCAGTTTGGGACTAGCGGGGGTCTCCTACGAGCAGTACTTC

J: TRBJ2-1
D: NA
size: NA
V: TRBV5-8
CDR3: CASSHRLDSYNEQFF
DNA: TGTGCCAGCAGCCATAGACTAGACTCCTACAATGAGCAGTTCTTC

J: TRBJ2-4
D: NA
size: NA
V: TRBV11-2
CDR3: CASSSIRGEYAENIQYF
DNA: TGTGCCAGCAGCTCAATTCGAGGAGAGTATGCGGAGAACATTCAGTACTTC

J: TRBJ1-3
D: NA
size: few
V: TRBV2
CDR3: CASTLGDIGNTIYF
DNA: TGTGCCAGCACGTTAGGGGATATTGGAAACACCATATATTTT

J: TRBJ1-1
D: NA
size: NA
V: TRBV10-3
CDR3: CAISESGGLITEAFF
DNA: TGTGCCATCAGTGAGTCCGGGGGACTAATAACTGAAGCTTTCTTT

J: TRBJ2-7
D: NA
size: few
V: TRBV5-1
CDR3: CASRIGGVAYEQYF
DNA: TGCGCCAGCAGGATTGGTGGGGTAGCGTACGAGCAGTACTTC

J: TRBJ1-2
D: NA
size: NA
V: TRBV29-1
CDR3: CSVDGYTF
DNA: TGCAGCGTCGATGGCTACACCTTC

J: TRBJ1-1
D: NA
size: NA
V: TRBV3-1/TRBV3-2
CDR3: CASSLTGDTEAFF
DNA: TGTGCCAGCAGCCTTACAGGTGACACTGAAGCTTTCTTT

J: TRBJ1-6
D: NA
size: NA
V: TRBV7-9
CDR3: CASSPTNSPLHF
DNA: TGTGCCAGCAGCCCAACAAATTCACCCCTCCACTTT

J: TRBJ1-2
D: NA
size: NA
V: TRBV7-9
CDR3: CASSFDTNYGYTF
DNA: TGTGCCAGCAGCTTCGACACCAACTATGGCTACACCTTC

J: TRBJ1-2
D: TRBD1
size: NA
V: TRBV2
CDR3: CASSATGGDYGYTF
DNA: TGTGCCAGCAGTGCAACAGGGGGTGACTATGGCTACACCTTC